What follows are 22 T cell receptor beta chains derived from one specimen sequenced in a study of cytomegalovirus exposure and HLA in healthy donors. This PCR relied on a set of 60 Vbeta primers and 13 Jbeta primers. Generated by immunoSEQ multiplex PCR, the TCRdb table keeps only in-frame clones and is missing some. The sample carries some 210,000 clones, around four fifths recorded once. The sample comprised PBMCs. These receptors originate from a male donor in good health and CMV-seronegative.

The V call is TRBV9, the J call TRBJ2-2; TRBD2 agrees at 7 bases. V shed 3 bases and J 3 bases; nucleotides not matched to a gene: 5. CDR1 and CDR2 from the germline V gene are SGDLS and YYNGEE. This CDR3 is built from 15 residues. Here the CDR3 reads CASSASLADTGELFF. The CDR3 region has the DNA TGTGCCAGCAGCGCCTCGCTAGCGGACACCGGGGAGCTGTTTTTT.

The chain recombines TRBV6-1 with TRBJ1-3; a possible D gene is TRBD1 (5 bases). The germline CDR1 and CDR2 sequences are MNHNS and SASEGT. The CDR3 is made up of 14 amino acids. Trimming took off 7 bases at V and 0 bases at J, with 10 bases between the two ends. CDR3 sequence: CASIEDNSGNTIYF. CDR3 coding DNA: TGTGCCAGCATCGAGGACAACTCTGGAAACACCATATATTTT.

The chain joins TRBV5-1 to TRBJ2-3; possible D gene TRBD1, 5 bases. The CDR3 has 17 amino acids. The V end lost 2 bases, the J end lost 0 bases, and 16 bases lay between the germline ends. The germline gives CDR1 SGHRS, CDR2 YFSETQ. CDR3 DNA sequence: TGCGCCAGCAGCTTATTGCAGGGTTCACCTAGCACAGATACGCAGTATTTT. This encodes CASSLLQGSPSTDTQYF.

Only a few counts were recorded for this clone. CDR3 protein: CASSTGRMNTEAFF. CDR3 coding DNA: TGCGCCAGCAGCACAGGACGGATGAACACTGAAGCTTTCTTT. The chain has TRBV5-1 and TRBJ1-1; maybe TRBD1 (5 bases). In germline, CDR1 is SGHRS, CDR2 YFSETQ. The CDR3 consists of 14 residues. V lost 4 bases and J lost 0, with 10 bases in between.

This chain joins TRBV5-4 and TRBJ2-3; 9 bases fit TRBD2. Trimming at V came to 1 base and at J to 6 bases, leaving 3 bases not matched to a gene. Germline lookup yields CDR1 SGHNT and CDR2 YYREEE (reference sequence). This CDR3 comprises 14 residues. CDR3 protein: CASSLRSGSDTQYF. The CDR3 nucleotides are TGTGCCAGCAGCTTGCGTAGCGGGAGCGATACGCAGTATTTT.

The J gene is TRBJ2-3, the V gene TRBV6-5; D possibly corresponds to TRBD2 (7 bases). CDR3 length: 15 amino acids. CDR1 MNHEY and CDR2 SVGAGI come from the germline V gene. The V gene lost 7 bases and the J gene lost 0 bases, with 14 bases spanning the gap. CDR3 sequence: CASIDGGRSTDTQYF. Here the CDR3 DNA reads TGTGCCAGCATCGACGGGGGGCGAAGCACAGATACGCAGTATTTT.

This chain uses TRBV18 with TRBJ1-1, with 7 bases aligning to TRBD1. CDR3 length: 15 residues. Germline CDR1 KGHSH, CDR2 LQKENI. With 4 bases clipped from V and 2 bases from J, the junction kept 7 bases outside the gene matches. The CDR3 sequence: CASSLTGTVNTEAFF. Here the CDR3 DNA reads TGTGCCAGCTCACTCACTGGGACAGTTAACACTGAAGCTTTCTTT.

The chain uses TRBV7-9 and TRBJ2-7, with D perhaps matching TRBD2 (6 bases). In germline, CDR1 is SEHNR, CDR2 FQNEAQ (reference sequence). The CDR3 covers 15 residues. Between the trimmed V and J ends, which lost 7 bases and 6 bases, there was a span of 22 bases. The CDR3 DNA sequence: TGTGCCAGCAACCCTTTTTATTGCCGGGAGACCGAGCAGTACTTC. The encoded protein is CASNPFYCRETEQYF. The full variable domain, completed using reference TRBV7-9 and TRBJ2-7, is DTGVSQNPRHKITKRGQNVTFRCDPISEHNRLYWYRQTLGQGPEFLTYFQNEAQLEKSRLLSDRFSAERPKGSFSTLEIQRTEQGDSAMYLCASNPFYCRETEQYFGPGTRLTVT.

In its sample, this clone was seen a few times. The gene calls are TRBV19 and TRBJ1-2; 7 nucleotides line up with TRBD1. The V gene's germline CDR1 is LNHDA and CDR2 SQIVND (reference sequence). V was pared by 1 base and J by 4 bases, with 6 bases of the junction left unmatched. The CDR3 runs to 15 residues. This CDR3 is CASSIASGGSYGYTF. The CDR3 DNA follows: TGTGCCAGTAGTATAGCGTCAGGGGGAAGCTATGGCTACACCTTC.

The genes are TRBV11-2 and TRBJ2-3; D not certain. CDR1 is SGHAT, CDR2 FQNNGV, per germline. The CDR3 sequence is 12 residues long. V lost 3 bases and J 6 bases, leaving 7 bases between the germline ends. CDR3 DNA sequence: TGTGCCAGCAGCTTTAGTTACGATACGCAGTATTTT. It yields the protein CASSFSYDTQYF.

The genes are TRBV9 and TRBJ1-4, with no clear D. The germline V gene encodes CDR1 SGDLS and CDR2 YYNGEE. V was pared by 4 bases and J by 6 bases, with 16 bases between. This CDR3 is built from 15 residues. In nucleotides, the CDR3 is TGTGCCAGCAGCCTGGAGGGTTCTCTTTATGAAAAACTGTTTTTT. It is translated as CASSLEGSLYEKLFF.

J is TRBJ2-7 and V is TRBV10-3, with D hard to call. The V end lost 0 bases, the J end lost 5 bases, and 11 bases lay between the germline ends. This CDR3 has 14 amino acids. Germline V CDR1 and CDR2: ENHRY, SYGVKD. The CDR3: CAISESYNQDEQYF. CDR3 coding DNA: TGTGCCATCAGTGAGTCCTATAATCAGGACGAGCAGTACTTC.

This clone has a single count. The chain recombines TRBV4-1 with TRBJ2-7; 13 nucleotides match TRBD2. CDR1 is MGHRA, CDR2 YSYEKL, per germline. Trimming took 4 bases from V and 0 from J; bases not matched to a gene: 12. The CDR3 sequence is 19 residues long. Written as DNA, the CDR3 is TGCGCCAGCAGCCCGCAAGCCGGGACTAGCGGGACAAACTCCTACGAGCAGTACTTC. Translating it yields CASSPQAGTSGTNSYEQYF.

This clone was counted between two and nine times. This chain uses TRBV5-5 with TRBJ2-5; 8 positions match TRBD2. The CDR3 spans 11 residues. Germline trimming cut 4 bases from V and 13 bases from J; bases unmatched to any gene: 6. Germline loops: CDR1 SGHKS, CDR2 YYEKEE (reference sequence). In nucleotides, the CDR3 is TGTGCCAGCAGCCTGACTAGCGAAAGGTACTTC. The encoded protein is CASSLTSERYF.

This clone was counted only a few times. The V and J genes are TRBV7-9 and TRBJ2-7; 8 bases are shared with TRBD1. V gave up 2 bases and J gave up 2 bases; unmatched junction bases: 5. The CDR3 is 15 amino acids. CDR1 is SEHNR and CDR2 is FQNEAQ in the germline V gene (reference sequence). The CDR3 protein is CASSLSGTGTYEQYF. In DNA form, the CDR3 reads TGTGCCAGCAGCTTATCAGGGACAGGCACCTACGAGCAGTACTTC.

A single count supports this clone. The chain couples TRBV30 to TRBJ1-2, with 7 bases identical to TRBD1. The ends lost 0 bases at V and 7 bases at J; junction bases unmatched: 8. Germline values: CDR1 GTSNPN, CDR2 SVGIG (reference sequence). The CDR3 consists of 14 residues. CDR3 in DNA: TGTGCCTGGAGTGTACTCGACAGGGCGGGTGGCTACACCTTC. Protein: CAWSVLDRAGGYTF.

The CDR3 region is CAWSVLWGPYEQYF. In nucleotides, the CDR3 is TGTGCCTGGAGTGTACTTTGGGGCCCCTACGAGCAGTACTTC. This rearrangement joins TRBV30 to TRBJ2-7; TRBD1 is a possible D gene (5 bases). Trimming stripped 0 bases from V and 2 bases from J, with 11 bases between. Germline V CDR1 and CDR2: GTSNPN, SVGIG (reference sequence). CDR3 length: 14 amino acids.

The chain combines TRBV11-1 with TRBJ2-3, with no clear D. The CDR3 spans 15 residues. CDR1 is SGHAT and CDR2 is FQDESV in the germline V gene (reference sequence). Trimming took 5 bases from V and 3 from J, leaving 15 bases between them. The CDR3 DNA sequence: TGTGCCAGCAGCCCCGGTATCGGTAGAACAGATACGCAGTATTTT. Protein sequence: CASSPGIGRTDTQYF.

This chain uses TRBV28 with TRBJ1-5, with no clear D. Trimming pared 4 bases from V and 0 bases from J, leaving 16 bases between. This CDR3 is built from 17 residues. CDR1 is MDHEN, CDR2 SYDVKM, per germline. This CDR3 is CASSSPAVVYSNQPQHF. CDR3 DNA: TGTGCCAGCAGTTCCCCAGCGGTCGTCTATAGCAATCAGCCCCAGCATTTT.

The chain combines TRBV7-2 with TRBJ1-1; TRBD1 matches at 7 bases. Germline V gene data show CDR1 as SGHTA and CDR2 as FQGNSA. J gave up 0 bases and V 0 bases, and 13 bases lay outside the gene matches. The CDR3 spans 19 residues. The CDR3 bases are TGTGCCAGCAGCTTAGCGGTCGGGACAGCCTTTTTCATGAACACTGAAGCTTTCTTT. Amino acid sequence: CASSLAVGTAFFMNTEAFF.

The CDR3 sequence is CASSQETSALSTDTQYF. CDR3 nucleotides: TGTGCCAGCAGCCAGGAAACTAGCGCCCTTAGCACAGATACGCAGTATTTT. The chain employs TRBV14 and TRBJ2-3; 7 bases are shared with TRBD2. After removal of 3 bases from V and 0 bases from J, the junction contained 9 bases not matched to a gene. The CDR3 totals 17 residues. The germline CDR1 and CDR2 sequences are SGHDN and FVKESK.

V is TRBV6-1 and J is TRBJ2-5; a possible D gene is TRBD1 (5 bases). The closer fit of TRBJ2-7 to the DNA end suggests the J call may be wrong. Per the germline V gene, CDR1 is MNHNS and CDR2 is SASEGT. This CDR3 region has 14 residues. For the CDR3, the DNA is TGTGCCAGCAGTGAAACTTGGGGCTCGGACGAGCAGTACTTC. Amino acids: CASSETWGSDEQYF.